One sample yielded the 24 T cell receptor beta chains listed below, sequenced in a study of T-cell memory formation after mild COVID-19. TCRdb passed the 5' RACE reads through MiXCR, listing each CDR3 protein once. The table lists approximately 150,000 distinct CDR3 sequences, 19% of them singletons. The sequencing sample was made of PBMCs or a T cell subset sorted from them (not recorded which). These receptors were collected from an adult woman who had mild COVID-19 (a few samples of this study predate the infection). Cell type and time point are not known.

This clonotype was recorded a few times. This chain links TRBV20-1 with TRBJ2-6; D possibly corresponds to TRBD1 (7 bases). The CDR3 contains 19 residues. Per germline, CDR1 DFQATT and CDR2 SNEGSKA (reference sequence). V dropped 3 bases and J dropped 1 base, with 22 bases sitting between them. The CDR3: CSARANPGDSRSGANVLTF. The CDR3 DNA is TGCAGTGCTAGGGCTAACCCGGGGGACAGCCGATCTGGGGCCAACGTCCTGACTTTC.

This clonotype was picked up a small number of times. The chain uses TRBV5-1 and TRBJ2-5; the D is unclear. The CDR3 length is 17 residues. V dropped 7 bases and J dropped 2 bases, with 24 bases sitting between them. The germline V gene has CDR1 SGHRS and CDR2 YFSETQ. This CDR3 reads CASAQPQFVRLQETQYF. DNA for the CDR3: TGCGCCAGCGCACAGCCCCAATTTGTCAGGTTACAAGAGACCCAGTACTTC.

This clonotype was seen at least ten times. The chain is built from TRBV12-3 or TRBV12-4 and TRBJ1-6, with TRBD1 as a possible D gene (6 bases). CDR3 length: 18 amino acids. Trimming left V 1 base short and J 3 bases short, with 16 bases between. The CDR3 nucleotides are TGTGCCAGCAGTTTAGTCCGAGGGGGGGCCATCTATAATTCACCCCTCCACTTT. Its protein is CASSLVRGGAIYNSPLHF.

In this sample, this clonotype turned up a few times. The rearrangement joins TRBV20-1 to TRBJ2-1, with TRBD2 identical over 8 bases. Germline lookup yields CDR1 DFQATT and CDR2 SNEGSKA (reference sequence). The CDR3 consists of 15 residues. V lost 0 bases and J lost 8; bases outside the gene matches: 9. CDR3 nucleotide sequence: TGCAGTGCTAGAGATGCTTCGCGGGGGGATGATGAGCAGTTCTTC. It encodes CSARDASRGDDEQFF.

In nucleotides, the CDR3 is TGTGCCTGGAGTGTAACAGCGGGAGGTCTCTACGAGCAGTACTTC. It yields the protein CAWSVTAGGLYEQYF. The gene calls are TRBV30 and TRBJ2-7, with 9 bases aligning to TRBD2. Germline values: CDR1 GTSNPN, CDR2 SVGIG (reference sequence). The CDR3 length is 15 residues. With 0 bases clipped from V and 3 bases from J, the junction kept 6 bases outside the gene matches.

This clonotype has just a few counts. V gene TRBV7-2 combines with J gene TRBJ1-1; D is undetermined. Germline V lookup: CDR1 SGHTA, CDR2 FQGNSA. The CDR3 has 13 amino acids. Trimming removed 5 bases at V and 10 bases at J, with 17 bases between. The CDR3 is CASSPRGAVGAFF. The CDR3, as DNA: TGTGCCAGCAGCCCTCGTGGAGCAGTAGGAGCTTTCTTT.

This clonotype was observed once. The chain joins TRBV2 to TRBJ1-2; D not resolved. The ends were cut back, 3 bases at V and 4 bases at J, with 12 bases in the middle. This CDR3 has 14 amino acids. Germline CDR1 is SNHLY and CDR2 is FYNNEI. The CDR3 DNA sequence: TGTGCCAGCAGTGATACCCCGGAAGCCTATGGCTACACCTTC. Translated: CASSDTPEAYGYTF. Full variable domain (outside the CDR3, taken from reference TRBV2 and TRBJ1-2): EPEVTQTPSHQVTQMGQEVILRCVPISNHLYFYWYRQILGQKVEFLVSFYNNEISEKSEIFDDQFSVERPDGSNFTLKIRSTKLEDSAMYFCASSDTPEAYGYTFGSGTRLTVV.

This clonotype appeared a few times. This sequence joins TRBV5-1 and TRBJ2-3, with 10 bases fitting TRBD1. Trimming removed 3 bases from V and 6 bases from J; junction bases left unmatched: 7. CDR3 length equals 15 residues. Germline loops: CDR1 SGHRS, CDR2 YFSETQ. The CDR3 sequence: CASSSPGQGMDTQYF. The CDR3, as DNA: TGCGCCAGCAGCTCACCGGGACAGGGGATGGATACGCAGTATTTT.

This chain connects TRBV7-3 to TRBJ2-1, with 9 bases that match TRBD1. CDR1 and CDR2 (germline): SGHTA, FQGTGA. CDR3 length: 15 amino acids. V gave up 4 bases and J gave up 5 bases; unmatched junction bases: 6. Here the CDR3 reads CASSSQGAMNNEQFF. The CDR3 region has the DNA TGTGCCAGCAGCTCACAGGGGGCCATGAACAATGAGCAGTTCTTC.

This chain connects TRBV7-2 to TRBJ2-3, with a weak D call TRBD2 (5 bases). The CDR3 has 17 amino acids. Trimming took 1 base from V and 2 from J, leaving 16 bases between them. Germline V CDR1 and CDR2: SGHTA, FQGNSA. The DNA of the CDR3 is TGTGCCAGCAGCTTAGGTTGGAGCGGCGATGTCACAGATACGCAGTATTTT. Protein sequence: CASSLGWSGDVTDTQYF.

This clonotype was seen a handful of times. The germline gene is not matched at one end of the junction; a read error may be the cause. In nucleotides, the CDR3 is TGTGCCAGCAGCTTGGGGGGGAGCCGGGACTTC. This sequence encodes CASSLGGSRDF. The chain uses TRBV5-6 and TRBJ2-5, with D possibly called TRBD1 or TRBD2 (5 bases each). Germline V gene lookup returns CDR1 SGHDT and CDR2 YYEEEE. The length of the CDR3 is 11 residues.

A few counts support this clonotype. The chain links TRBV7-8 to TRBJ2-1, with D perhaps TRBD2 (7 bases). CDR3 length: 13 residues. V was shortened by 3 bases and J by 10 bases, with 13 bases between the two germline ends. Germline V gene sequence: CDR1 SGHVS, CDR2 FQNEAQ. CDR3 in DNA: TGTGCCAGCAGCTTGACTGGGAGGGGGGAGCAGTTCTTC. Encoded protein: CASSLTGRGEQFF.

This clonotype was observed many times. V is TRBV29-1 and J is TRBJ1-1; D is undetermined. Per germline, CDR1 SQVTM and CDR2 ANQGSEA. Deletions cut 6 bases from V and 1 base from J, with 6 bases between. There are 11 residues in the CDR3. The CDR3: CSVLQNTEAFF. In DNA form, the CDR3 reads TGCAGCGTCTTACAGAACACTGAAGCTTTCTTT.

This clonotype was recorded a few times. The CDR3 loop is CASSLRQGASGEQYF. For the CDR3, the DNA is TGTGCCAGCAGTTTAAGACAGGGGGCCTCGGGAGAGCAGTACTTC. V usage is TRBV12-3 or TRBV12-4 and J usage is TRBJ2-7; 10 bases are a match to TRBD1. This CDR3 has 15 residues. J gave up 7 bases and V 2 bases, and 8 bases lay outside the gene matches.

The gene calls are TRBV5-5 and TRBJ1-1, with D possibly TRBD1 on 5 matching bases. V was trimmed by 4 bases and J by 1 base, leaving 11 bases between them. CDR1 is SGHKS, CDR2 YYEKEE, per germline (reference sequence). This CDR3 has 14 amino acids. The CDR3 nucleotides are TGTGCCAGCAGCAAGCAGAGGGGGAACACTGAAGCTTTCTTT. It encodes CASSKQRGNTEAFF.

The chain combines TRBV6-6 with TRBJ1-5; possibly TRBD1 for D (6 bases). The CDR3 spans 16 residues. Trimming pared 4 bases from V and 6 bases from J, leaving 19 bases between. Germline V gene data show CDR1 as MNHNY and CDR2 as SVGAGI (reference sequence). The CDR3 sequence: CASSSGFRGRGQPQHF. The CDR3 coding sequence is TGTGCCAGCAGTTCCGGGTTCAGGGGACGAGGTCAGCCCCAGCATTTT.

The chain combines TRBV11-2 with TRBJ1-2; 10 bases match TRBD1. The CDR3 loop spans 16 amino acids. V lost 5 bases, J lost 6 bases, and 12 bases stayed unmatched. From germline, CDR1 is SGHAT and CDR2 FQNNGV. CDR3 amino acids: CASSPPPGTGANGYTF. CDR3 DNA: TGTGCCAGCAGCCCCCCACCCGGGACAGGGGCGAATGGCTACACCTTC.

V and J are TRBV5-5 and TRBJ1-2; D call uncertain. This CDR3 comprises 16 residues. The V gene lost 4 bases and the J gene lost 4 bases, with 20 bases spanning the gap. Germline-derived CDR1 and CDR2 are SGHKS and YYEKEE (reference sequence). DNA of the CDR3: TGTGCCAGCAGCCAGTGGGCCCCCCTGTCCGGCTATGGCTACACCTTC. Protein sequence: CASSQWAPLSGYGYTF.

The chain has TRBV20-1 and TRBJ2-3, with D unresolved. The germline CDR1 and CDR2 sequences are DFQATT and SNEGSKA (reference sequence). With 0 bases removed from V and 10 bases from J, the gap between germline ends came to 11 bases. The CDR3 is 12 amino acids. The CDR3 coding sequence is TGCAGTGCTAGAGATTATGCAGCGTCGCAGTATTTT. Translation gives CSARDYAASQYF.

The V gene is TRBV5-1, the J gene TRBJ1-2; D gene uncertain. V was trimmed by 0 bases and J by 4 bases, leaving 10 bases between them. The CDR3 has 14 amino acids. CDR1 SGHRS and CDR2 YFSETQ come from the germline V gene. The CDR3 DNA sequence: TGCGCCAGCAGCTTGGAGACCGTCCTCTATGGCTACACCTTC. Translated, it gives CASSLETVLYGYTF.

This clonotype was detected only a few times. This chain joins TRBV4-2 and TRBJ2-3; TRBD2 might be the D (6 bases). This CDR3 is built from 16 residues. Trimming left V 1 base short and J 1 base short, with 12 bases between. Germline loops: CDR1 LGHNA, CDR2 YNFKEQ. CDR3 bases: TGTGCCAGCAGCCAAGTTGGCGGGACTGGCACAGATACGCAGTATTTT. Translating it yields CASSQVGGTGTDTQYF.

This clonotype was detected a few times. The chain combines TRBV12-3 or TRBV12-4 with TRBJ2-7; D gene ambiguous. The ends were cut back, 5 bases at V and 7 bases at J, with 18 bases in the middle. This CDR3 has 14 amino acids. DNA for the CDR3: TGTGCCAGCAGTCGTACCGGTGGGCTCCGGGAGCAGTACTTC. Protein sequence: CASSRTGGLREQYF.

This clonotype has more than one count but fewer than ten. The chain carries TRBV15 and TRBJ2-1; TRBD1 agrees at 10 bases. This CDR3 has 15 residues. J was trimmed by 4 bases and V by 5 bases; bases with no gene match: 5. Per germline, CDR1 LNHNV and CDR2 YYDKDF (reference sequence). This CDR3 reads CATSHRDRGYNEQFF. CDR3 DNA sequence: TGTGCCACCAGCCACCGGGACAGGGGTTACAATGAGCAGTTCTTC.

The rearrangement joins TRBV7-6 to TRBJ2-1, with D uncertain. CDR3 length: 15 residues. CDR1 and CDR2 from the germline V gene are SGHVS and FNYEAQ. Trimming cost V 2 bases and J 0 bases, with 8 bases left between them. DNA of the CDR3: TGTGCCAGCAGCTTACATTTTAGCTCCTACAATGAGCAGTTCTTC. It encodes CASSLHFSSYNEQFF.